This TCR beta chain was identified in a study of control samples from healthy donors and cancer patients. Sequenced by immunoSEQ multiplex PCR; TCRdb stores in-frame clones only, minus some. The sample gives 150,000 to 200,000 clones, approximately 94% of which show up once; more than 1.1% is in the top ten. Germline loops: CDR1 KGHDR, CDR2 SFDVKD. Trimming shortened V by 5 bases and J by 2 bases, and 12 bases separated the two germline ends. The CDR3 extends over 15 amino acids. The sequence was collected from a woman between 18 and 30 years old in good health. The source material was blood. This sequence joins TRBV24-1 and TRBJ1-5; D might be TRBD1 (6 bases). CDR3 residues: CATSVKGEGNQPQHF. DNA for the CDR3: TGTGCCACCAGTGTCAAGGGGGAGGGCAATCAGCCCCAGCATTTT.